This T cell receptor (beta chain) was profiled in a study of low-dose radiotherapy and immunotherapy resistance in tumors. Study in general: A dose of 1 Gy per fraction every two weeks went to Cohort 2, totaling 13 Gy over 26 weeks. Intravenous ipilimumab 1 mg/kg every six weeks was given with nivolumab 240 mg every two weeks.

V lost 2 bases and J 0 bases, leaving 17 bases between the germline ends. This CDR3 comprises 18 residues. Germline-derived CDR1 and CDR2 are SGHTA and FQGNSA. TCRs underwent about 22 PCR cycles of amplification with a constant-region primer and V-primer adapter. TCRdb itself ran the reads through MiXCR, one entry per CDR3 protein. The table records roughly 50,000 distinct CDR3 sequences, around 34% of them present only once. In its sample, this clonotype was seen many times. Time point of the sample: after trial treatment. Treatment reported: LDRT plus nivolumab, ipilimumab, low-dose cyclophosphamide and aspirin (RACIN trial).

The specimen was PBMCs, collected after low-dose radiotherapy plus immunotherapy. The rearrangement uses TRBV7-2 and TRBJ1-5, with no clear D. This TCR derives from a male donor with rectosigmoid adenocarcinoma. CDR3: CASSLLRPGEYSNQPQHF. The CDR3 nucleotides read TGTGCCAGCAGCTTACTCCGTCCTGGAGAGTATAGCAATCAGCCCCAGCATTTT.